Shown below are 14 T cell receptor beta chains from a single sample sequenced in a study of beta chain features in type 1 diabetes. cDNA synthesis used the whole RNA isolate, giving expressed TCRB sequences. Assay used: immunoSEQ multiplex PCR; TCRdb lists only in-frame clones, some missing. The sample records about 360,000 clones, roughly 12% being singletons. The sequenced sample consisted of naive CD4+ T cells from blood. The receptors originated from a man younger than 30 in good health.

This clone has more than one count but fewer than ten. The J gene is TRBJ1-5, the V gene TRBV18; D gene ambiguous. Per the germline V gene, CDR1 is KGHSH and CDR2 is LQKENI. The ends were cut back, 6 bases at V and 4 bases at J, with 10 bases in the middle. The CDR3 is made up of 13 amino acids. CDR3 in DNA: TGTGCCAGCTCTGTCGGGGAAAATCAGCCCCAGCATTTT. Amino acids: CASSVGENQPQHF.

This clone has just a few counts. The same CDR3 arises from other DNA sequences in this sample as well. The genes are TRBV19 and TRBJ1-5; 7 nucleotides line up with TRBD1. J lost 2 bases, V lost 7 bases, and 2 bases had no gene match. This CDR3 contains 13 residues. Germline V gene lookup returns CDR1 LNHDA and CDR2 SQIVND (reference sequence). The CDR3 protein is CASNTGGNQPQHF. The CDR3 nucleotides read TGTGCCAGTAATACAGGGGGCAATCAGCCCCAGCATTTT.

The rearrangement links TRBV9 to TRBJ2-7, with no clear D. The V end lost 3 bases, the J end lost 6 bases, and 13 bases lay between the germline ends. CDR3 length equals 13 residues. CDR1 is SGDLS, CDR2 YYNGEE, per germline. The CDR3 DNA sequence: TGTGCCAGCAGCGGACCCTCTTGGGCCGAGCAGTACTTC. This translates into CASSGPSWAEQYF.

This clone turned up a few times. The CDR3 loop is CASSQDQGTGELFF. For the CDR3, the DNA is TGTGCCAGCAGCCAAGATCAGGGCACCGGGGAGCTGTTTTTT. The chain recombines TRBV4-2 with TRBJ2-2; TRBD1 might be the D (5 bases). The CDR3 contains 14 residues. Germline CDR1 and CDR2: LGHNA and YNFKEQ. Trimming removed 0 bases from V and 4 bases from J, with 6 bases in between.

This clone was recorded a few times. J is TRBJ1-5 and V is TRBV5-5, with TRBD1 as a possible D gene (5 bases). Trimming left V 5 bases short and J 1 base short, with 7 bases between. The CDR3 has 13 residues. Germline V lookup: CDR1 SGHKS, CDR2 YYEKEE (reference sequence). The CDR3 region is CASRRDSNQPQHF. The CDR3 DNA reads TGTGCCAGCAGGCGGGACAGCAATCAGCCCCAGCATTTT.

Only a few counts were recorded for this clone. The V gene is TRBV30, the J gene TRBJ2-7; TRBD2 matches at 7 bases. CDR3 length: 17 amino acids. Germline V lookup: CDR1 GTSNPN, CDR2 SVGIG (reference sequence). V shed 3 bases, J shed 0 bases, and the junction held 14 bases outside the gene matches. CDR3 nucleotides: TGTGCCTGGAGCACGACCCGGCGGGAGTGGGACTCCTACGAGCAGTACTTC. It translates to CAWSTTRREWDSYEQYF.

The V call is TRBV4-2, the J call TRBJ2-7, with D tentatively TRBD1 (6 bases). Trimming shortened V by 3 bases and J by 9 bases, and 21 bases separated the two germline ends. Germline loops: CDR1 LGHNA, CDR2 YNFKEQ. The CDR3 extends over 15 amino acids. The DNA of the CDR3 is TGTGCCAGCAGCCAGGGGGCAGGACCGTTGCGTGGGCAGTACTTC. This gives the protein CASSQGAGPLRGQYF.

V is TRBV6-4 and J is TRBJ1-1; no clear D gene. The CDR3 is made up of 15 amino acids. Germline V gene sequence: CDR1 MRHNA, CDR2 SNTAGT. The germline V and J ends were trimmed by 4 bases and 1 base, with 13 bases remaining between them. DNA for the CDR3: TGTGCCAGCAGTGCATCTGGGAGAGGGAACACTGAAGCTTTCTTT. This codes for CASSASGRGNTEAFF.

The chain is built from TRBV30 and TRBJ2-3, with D hard to call. Germline assignment: CDR1 GTSNPN and CDR2 SVGIG (reference sequence). V lost 1 base to trimming and J lost 1 base, with 15 bases between them. This CDR3 is 16 amino acids long. CDR3 loop: CAWSARQAPGTDTQYF. The CDR3 coding sequence is TGTGCCTGGAGTGCCCGTCAGGCTCCTGGCACAGATACGCAGTATTTT.

This clone was seen only a few times. This chain uses TRBV5-1 with TRBJ2-2, with 10 bases aligning to TRBD2. The CDR3 totals 17 residues. Germline CDR1 is SGHRS and CDR2 is YFSETQ. J was trimmed by 7 bases and V by 0 bases; bases with no gene match: 9. The CDR3 nucleotides read TGCGCCAGCAGCTTGGGCATTCTAGCGGGAGACGGCGGGGAGCTGTTTTTT. Amino acid sequence: CASSLGILAGDGGELFF. Using reference TRBV5-1 and TRBJ2-2 for the parts outside the CDR3, the full variable domain is KAGVTQTPRYLIKTRGQQVTLSCSPISGHRSVSWYQQTPGQGLQFLFEYFSETQRNKGNFPGRFSGRQFSNSRSEMNVSTLELGDSALYLCASSLGILAGDGGELFFGEGSRLTVL.

In its sample, this clone was seen a few times. This chain joins TRBV28 and TRBJ1-5, with 7 bases that match TRBD1. V lost 6 bases, J lost 5 bases, and 10 bases stayed unmatched. The CDR3 is made up of 15 amino acids. Germline-derived CDR1 and CDR2 are MDHEN and SYDVKM. CDR3 coding DNA: TGTGCCAGCAGCCCCGGAACAGGGGCTCATCAGCCCCAGCATTTT. It codes for CASSPGTGAHQPQHF.

This clone was detected only a few times. This chain's CDR3 is CASSQVQQDSLEGYTF. The CDR3 coding sequence is TGTGCCAGCAGCCAAGTTCAGCAGGACTCCCTTGAAGGCTACACCTTC. The rearrangement links TRBV4-2 to TRBJ1-2; no clear D. V gave up 1 base and J gave up 8 bases, with 20 bases separating them. The germline gives CDR1 LGHNA, CDR2 YNFKEQ. This CDR3 has 16 amino acids.

This chain uses TRBV6-5 with TRBJ1-2; 11 bases agree with TRBD1. The CDR3 contains 13 residues. J gave up 9 bases and V 11 bases, and 11 bases lay outside the gene matches. CDR1 is MNHEY, CDR2 SVGAGI, per germline. CDR3 loop: CAVSPGTGGSYTF. CDR3 in DNA: TGTGCCGTTTCTCCCGGGACAGGGGGGAGCTACACCTTC.

This clone was seen more than once but under ten times. The chain employs TRBV7-2 and TRBJ2-5, with D perhaps matching TRBD2 (6 bases). Germline CDR1 and CDR2: SGHTA and FQGNSA. This CDR3 has 14 amino acids. V was cut by 1 base and J by 5 bases, with 11 bases left in between. The CDR3 region is CASSLGGARETQYF. The DNA of the CDR3 is TGTGCCAGCAGCTTAGGCGGGGCTCGGGAGACCCAGTACTTC.